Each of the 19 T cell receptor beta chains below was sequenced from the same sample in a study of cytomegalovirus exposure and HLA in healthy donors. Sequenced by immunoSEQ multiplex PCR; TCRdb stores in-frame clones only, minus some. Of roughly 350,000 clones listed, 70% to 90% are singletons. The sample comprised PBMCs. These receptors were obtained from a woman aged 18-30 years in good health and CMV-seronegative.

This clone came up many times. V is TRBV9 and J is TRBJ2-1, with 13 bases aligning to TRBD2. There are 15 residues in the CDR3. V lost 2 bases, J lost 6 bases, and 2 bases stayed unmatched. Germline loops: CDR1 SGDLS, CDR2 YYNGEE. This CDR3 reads CASSVTSGRSNEQFF. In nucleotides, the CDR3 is TGTGCCAGCAGCGTGACTAGCGGGAGGTCCAATGAGCAGTTCTTC.

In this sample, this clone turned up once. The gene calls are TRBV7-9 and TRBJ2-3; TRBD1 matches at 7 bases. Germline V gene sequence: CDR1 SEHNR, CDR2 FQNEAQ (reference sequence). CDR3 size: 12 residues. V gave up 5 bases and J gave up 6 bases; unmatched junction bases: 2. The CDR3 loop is CASSRQGDTQYF. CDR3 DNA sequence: TGTGCCAGCAGCCGACAGGGCGATACGCAGTATTTT.

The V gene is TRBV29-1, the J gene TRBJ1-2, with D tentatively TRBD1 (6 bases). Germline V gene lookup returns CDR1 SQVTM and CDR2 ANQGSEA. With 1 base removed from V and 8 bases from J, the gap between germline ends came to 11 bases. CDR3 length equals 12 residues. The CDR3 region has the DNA TGCAGCGTTGAAGTTTCAGGGGAGGGCTACACCTTC. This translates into CSVEVSGEGYTF.

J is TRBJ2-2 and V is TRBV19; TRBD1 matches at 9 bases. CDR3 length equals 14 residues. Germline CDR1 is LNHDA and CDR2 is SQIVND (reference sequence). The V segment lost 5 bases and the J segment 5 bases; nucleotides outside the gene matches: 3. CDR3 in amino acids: CASSVTGGTGELFF. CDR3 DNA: TGTGCCAGTAGTGTGACAGGGGGGACCGGGGAGCTGTTTTTT.

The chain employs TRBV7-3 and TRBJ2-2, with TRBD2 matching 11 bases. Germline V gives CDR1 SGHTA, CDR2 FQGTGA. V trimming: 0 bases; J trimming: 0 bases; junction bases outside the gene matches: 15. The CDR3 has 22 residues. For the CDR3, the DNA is TGTGCCAGCAGCTTAACGGCCCCCTCGTCACTAGCGGGAGAACCGAACACCGGGGAGCTGTTTTTT. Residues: CASSLTAPSSLAGEPNTGELFF. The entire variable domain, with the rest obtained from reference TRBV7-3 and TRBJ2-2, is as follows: GAGVSQTPSNKVTEKGKYVELRCDPISGHTALYWYRQSLGQGPEFLIYFQGTGAADDSGLPNDRFFAVRPEGSVSTLKIQRTERGDSAVYLCASSLTAPSSLAGEPNTGELFFGEGSRLTVL.

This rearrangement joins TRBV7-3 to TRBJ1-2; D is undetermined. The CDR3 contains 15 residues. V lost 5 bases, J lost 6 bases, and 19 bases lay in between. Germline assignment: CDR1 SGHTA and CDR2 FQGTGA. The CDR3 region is CASSPRDGVLDGYTF. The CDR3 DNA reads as TGTGCCAGCAGCCCCCGAGACGGGGTCTTGGATGGCTACACCTTC.

CDR3 DNA sequence: TGCGCCAGCAGCTTGGCCGGGGGGGCCGCGAACACCGGGGAGCTGTTTTTT. This codes for CASSLAGGAANTGELFF. V and J are TRBV5-1 and TRBJ2-2; 8 bases line up with TRBD2. There are 17 residues in the CDR3. The J segment lost 0 bases and the V segment lost 0 bases, leaving 4 bases of the junction unmatched. Germline V gene data show CDR1 as SGHRS and CDR2 as YFSETQ. The variable domain in full, with the rest retrieved from reference TRBV5-1 and TRBJ2-2, is KAGVTQTPRYLIKTRGQQVTLSCSPISGHRSVSWYQQTPGQGLQFLFEYFSETQRNKGNFPGRFSGRQFSNSRSEMNVSTLELGDSALYLCASSLAGGAANTGELFFGEGSRLTVL.

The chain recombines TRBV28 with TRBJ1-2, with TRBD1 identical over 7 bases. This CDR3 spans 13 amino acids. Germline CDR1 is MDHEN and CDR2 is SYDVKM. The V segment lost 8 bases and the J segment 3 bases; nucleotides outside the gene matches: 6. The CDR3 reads CASLRDSYYGYTF. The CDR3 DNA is TGTGCCAGCCTCCGGGACAGCTACTATGGCTACACCTTC.

This chain's CDR3 is CASSSTQYGYTF. CDR3 DNA: TGTGCCAGCAGTTCCACTCAATATGGCTACACCTTC. The chain links TRBV28 to TRBJ1-2, with D hard to call. The CDR3 totals 12 residues. Between the trimmed V and J ends, which lost 4 bases and 5 bases, there was a span of 8 bases. Germline CDR1 reads MDHEN; CDR2 reads SYDVKM.

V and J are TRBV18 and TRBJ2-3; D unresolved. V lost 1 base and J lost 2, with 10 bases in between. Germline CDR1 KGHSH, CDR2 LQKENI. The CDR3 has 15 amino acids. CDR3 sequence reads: CASSPRSDITDTQYF. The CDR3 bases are TGTGCCAGCTCACCACGATCAGACATCACAGATACGCAGTATTTT.

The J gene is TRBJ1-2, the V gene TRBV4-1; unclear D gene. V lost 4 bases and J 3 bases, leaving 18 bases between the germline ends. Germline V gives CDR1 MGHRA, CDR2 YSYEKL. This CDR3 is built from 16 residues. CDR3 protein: CASSPRLQRLDYGYTF. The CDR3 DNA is TGCGCCAGCAGCCCAAGGCTCCAGCGGTTGGACTATGGCTACACCTTC.

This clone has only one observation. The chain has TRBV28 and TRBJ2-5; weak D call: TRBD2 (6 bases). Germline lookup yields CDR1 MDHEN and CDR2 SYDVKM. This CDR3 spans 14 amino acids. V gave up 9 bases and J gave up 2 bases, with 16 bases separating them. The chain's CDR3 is CASRRRREQETQYF. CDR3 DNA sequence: TGTGCCAGTCGCCGACGGAGGGAGCAAGAGACCCAGTACTTC.

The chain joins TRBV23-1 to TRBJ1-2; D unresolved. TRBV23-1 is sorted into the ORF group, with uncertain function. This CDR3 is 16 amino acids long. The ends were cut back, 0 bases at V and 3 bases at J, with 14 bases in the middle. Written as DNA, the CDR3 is TGCGCCAGCAGTCAATCACCGTTCGAACACCACTATGGCTACACCTTC. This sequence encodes CASSQSPFEHHYGYTF.

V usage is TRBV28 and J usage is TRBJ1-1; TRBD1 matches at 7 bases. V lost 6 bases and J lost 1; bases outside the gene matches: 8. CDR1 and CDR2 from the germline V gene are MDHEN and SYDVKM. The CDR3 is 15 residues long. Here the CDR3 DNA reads TGTGCCAGCAGGGTAGGGGGCCAAAAGAACACTGAAGCTTTCTTT. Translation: CASRVGGQKNTEAFF.

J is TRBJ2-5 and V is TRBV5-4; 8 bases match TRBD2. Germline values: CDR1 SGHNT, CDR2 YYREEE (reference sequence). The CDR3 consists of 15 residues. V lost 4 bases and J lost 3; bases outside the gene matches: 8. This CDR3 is CASSRGAAGEETQYF. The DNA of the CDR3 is TGTGCCAGCAGCCGGGGAGCAGCGGGAGAAGAGACCCAGTACTTC. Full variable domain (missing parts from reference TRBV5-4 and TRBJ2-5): ETGVTQSPTHLIKTRGQQVTLRCSSQSGHNTVSWYQQALGQGPQFIFQYYREEENGRGNFPPRFSGLQFPNYSSELNVNALELDDSALYLCASSRGAAGEETQYFGPGTRLLVL.

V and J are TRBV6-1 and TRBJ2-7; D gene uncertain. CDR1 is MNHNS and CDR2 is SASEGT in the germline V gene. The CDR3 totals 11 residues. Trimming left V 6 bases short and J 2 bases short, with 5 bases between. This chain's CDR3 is CASSHTYEQYF. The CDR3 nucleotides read TGTGCCAGCAGCCACACCTACGAGCAGTACTTC.

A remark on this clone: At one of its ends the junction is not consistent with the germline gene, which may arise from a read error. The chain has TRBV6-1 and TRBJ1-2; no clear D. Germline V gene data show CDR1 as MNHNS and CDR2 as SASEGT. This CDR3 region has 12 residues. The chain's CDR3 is CASSEADTFKYF. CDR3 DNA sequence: TGTGCCAGCAGTGAAGCTGACACTTTTAAGTACTTC.

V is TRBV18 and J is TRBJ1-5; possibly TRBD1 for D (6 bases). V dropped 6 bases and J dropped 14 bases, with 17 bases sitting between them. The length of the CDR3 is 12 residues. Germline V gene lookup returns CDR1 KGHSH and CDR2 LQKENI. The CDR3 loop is CASSPQQGIKHF. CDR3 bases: TGTGCCAGCTCCCCGCAACAGGGTATTAAGCATTTT.

The CDR3 region has the DNA TGTGCCAGCAGTCGGGACAGTACGAACACTGAAGCTTTCTTT. Translating it yields CASSRDSTNTEAFF. The chain joins TRBV7-2 to TRBJ1-1, with TRBD1 identical over 7 bases. The CDR3 covers 14 residues. The ends lost 6 bases at V and 1 base at J; junction bases unmatched: 5. CDR1 and CDR2 from the germline V gene are SGHTA and FQGNSA.